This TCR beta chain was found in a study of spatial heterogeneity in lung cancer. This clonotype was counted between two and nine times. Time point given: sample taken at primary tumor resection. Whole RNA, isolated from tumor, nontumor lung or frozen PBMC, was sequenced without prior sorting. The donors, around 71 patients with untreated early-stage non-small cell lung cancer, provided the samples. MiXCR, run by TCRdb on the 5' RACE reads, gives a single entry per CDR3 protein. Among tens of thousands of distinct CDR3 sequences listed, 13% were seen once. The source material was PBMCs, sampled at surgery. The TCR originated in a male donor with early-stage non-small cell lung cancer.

The DNA of the CDR3 is TGTGCCAGCAGTGGGCAGGGGAACACTGAAGCTTTCTTT. Translating it yields CASSGQGNTEAFF. The rearrangement uses TRBV2 and TRBJ1-1, with D possibly matching TRBD1 (5 bases). The CDR3 contains 13 residues. Germline lookup yields CDR1 SNHLY and CDR2 FYNNEI. Trimming took off 4 bases at V and 1 base at J, with 7 bases between the two ends. Complete variable domain (other parts from reference TRBV2 and TRBJ1-1): EPEVTQTPSHQVTQMGQEVILRCVPISNHLYFYWYRQILGQKVEFLVSFYNNEISEKSEIFDDQFSVERPDGSNFTLKIRSTKLEDSAMYFCASSGQGNTEAFFGQGTRLTVV.